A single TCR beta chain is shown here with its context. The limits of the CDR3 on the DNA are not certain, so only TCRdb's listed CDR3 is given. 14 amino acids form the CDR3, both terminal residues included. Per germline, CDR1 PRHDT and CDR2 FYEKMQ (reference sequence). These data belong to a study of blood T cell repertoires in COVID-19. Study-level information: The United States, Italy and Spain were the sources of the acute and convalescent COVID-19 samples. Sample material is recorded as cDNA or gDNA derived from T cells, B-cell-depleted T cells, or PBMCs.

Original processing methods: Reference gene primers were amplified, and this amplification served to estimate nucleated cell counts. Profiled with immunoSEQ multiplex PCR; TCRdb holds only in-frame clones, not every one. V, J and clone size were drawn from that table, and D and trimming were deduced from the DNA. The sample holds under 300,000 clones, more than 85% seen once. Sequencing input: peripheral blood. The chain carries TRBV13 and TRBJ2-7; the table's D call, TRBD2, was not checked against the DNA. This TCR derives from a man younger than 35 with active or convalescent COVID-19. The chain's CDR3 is CASSFGSGSYEQYF.